This T cell receptor beta chain was observed in a study of CD4+ T cells in melanoma. Whole-study findings and limits: Diverse differentiation states were reported for melanoma neoantigen-specific CD4+ T cells.

About this clone: What it recognizes is unknown.

This CDR3 spans 13 amino acids. The germline gives CDR1 SGHRS, CDR2 YFSETQ. V was clipped by 0 bases and J by 4 bases, with 7 bases between them. Libraries were prepared by immunoSEQ multiplex PCR; TCRdb keeps only in-frame clonotypes and omits some of them. The sample records more than 110,000 clones, nearly 95% being singletons. This TCR was recovered from a human donor with melanoma. The chain has TRBV5-1 and TRBJ2-5, with unresolved D. The CDR3 DNA follows: TGCGCCAGCAGCTTGGTGGTAGCAGAGACCCAGTACTTC. It is translated as CASSLVVAETQYF.